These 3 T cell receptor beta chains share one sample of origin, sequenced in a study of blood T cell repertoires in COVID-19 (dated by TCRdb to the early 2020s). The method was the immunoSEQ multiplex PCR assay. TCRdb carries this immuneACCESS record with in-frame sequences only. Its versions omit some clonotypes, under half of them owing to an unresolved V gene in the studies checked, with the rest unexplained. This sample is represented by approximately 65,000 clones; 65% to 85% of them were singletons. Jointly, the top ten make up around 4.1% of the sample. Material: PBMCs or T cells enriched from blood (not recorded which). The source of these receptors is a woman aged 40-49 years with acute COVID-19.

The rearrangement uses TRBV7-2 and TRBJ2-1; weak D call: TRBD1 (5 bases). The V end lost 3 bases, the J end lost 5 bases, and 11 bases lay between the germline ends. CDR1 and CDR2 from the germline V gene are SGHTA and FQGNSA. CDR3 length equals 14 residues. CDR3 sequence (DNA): TGTGCCAGCAGCTTGATGGACACGAACAATGAGCAGTTCTTC. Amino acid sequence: CASSLMDTNNEQFF. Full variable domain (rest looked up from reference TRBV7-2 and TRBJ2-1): GAGVSQSPSNKVTEKGKDVELRCDPISGHTALYWYRQSLGQGLEFLIYFQGNSAPDKSGLPSDRFSAERTGGSVSTLTIQRTQQEDSAVYLCASSLMDTNNEQFFGPGTRLTVL.

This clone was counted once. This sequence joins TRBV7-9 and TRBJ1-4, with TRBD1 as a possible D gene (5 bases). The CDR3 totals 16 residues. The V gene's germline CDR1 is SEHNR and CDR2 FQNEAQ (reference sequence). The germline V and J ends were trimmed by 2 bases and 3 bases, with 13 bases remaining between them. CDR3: CASSLPTGGANEKLFF. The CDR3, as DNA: TGTGCCAGCAGCTTACCGACCGGGGGAGCTAATGAAAAACTGTTTTTT.

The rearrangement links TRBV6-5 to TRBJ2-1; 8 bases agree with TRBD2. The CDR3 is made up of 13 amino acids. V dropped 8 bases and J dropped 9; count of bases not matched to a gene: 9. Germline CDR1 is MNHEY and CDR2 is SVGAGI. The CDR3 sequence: CASRRSGGLEQFF. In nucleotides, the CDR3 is TGTGCCAGCCGAAGGAGCGGGGGACTTGAGCAGTTCTTC.